Listed here are 18 T cell receptor beta chains from one sample, sequenced in a study of OX40 agonist ivuxolimab in advanced cancers. Sequenced by immunoSEQ multiplex PCR; TCRdb stores in-frame clones only, minus some. Of 95,000 to 100,000 clones listed, about 86% are singletons. The material was CD4+ or CD8+ T cells sorted from blood, obtained in a trial of the OX40 agonist ivuxolimab. The receptors here all came from an adult with an advanced solid tumor such as melanoma, head and neck, liver or kidney cancer.

This chain links TRBV7-7 with TRBJ2-3; 9 nucleotides line up with TRBD2. Germline trimming cut 5 bases from V and 0 bases from J; bases unmatched to any gene: 3. Germline CDR1 SSHAT, CDR2 FNYEAQ (reference sequence). This CDR3 is 15 amino acids long. The CDR3 bases are TGTGCCAGCAGCAGTAGCGGGGGCAGCACAGATACGCAGTATTTT. Translated: CASSSSGGSTDTQYF.

In this sample, this clone turned up once. This chain connects TRBV10-1 to TRBJ2-2, with no clear D. Germline V gene data show CDR1 as WNHNN and CDR2 as SYGVQD (reference sequence). Trimming took off 4 bases at V and 5 bases at J, with 14 bases between the two ends. This CDR3 region has 15 residues. CDR3 region: CASSATSRRTGELFF. The CDR3 nucleotides are TGCGCCAGCAGTGCTACCTCGAGAAGGACCGGGGAGCTGTTTTTT.

The rearrangement links TRBV5-1 to TRBJ2-6; D is ambiguous. Germline values: CDR1 SGHRS, CDR2 YFSETQ. Between the trimmed V and J ends, which lost 5 bases and 0 bases, there was a span of 6 bases. The CDR3 runs to 14 residues. CDR3 in DNA: TGCGCCAGCAGGGTGCTCTCTGGGGCCAACGTCCTGACTTTC. Translating gives CASRVLSGANVLTF.

CDR3 region: CASSPPMRLATGELFF. The CDR3 coding sequence is TGTGCCAGCTCACCTCCGATGAGGTTGGCCACCGGGGAGCTGTTTTTT. The chain employs TRBV18 and TRBJ2-2, with D hard to call. Germline V gene sequence: CDR1 KGHSH, CDR2 LQKENI. The CDR3 consists of 16 residues. V lost 3 bases and J 4 bases, leaving 15 bases between the germline ends.

This clone is a singleton in its sample. V is TRBV7-7 and J is TRBJ2-2; D unclear. Trimming removed 1 base at V and 7 bases at J, with 10 bases between. CDR1 is SSHAT and CDR2 is FNYEAQ in the germline V gene (reference sequence). The CDR3 has 14 amino acids. CDR3 sequence reads: CASSLGVADGELFF. The CDR3 DNA is TGTGCCAGCAGCTTAGGGGTGGCCGACGGGGAGCTGTTTTTT.

The chain is built from TRBV11-2 and TRBJ2-7, with 7 bases matching TRBD1. J lost 6 bases, V lost 5 bases, and 16 bases had no gene match. The germline V gene encodes CDR1 SGHAT and CDR2 FQNNGV. The CDR3 consists of 16 residues. CDR3: CASSPHLTGVAIEQYF. CDR3 sequence (DNA): TGTGCCAGCAGCCCCCACCTTACAGGGGTAGCGATCGAGCAGTACTTC. Using reference TRBV11-2 and TRBJ2-7 for the parts outside the CDR3, the full variable domain is EAGVAQSPRYKIIEKRQSVAFWCNPISGHATLYWYQQILGQGPKLLIQFQNNGVVDDSQLPKDRFSAERLKGVDSTLKIQPAKLEDSAVYLCASSPHLTGVAIEQYFGPGTRLTVT.

This chain links TRBV4-3 with TRBJ1-3; TRBD1 agrees at 7 bases. The CDR3 consists of 18 residues. The trim removed 3 bases at V and 1 base at J, leaving 12 bases unmatched. Germline V lookup: CDR1 LGHNA, CDR2 YSLEER. The CDR3 nucleotides read TGCGCCAGCAGCCACAGCTTGACAGGGTTCGTTTCTGGAAACACCATATATTTT. This gives the protein CASSHSLTGFVSGNTIYF.

This chain connects TRBV9 to TRBJ1-1; perhaps TRBD1 as D (5 bases). This CDR3 comprises 15 residues. Germline assignment: CDR1 SGDLS and CDR2 YYNGEE. Trimming stripped 4 bases from V and 0 bases from J, with 13 bases between. Here the CDR3 DNA reads TGTGCCAGCAGCCCTTTGCAGGGTTTGAACACTGAAGCTTTCTTT. Amino acids: CASSPLQGLNTEAFF.

The chain employs TRBV11-2 and TRBJ2-3; unclear D gene. The CDR3 contains 14 residues. V was trimmed by 5 bases and J by 2 bases, leaving 11 bases between them. Looked up from germline, CDR1 is SGHAT and CDR2 is FQNNGV. CDR3 nucleotides: TGTGCCAGCAGCCTCCGCCTGGCCACAGATACGCAGTATTTT. Translated: CASSLRLATDTQYF.

Only one count was recorded for this clone. This chain joins TRBV11-3 and TRBJ2-3, with 9 positions matching TRBD1. Per germline, CDR1 SGHNT and CDR2 YENEEA. The CDR3 consists of 13 residues. V trimming: 5 bases; J trimming: 14 bases; junction bases outside the gene matches: 11. The CDR3 DNA sequence: TGTGCCAGCAGCCTAATAGGGGGGACAGGGCTGTATTTT. Encoded protein: CASSLIGGTGLYF.

This clone was detected only once. The rearrangement joins TRBV10-2 to TRBJ2-1; 10 nucleotides agree with TRBD2. Germline CDR1 reads WSHSY; CDR2 reads SAAADI. V lost 2 bases, J lost 3 bases, and 7 bases stayed unmatched. This CDR3 is 17 amino acids long. The CDR3 sequence: CASSERASGRIYNEQFF. The CDR3 DNA sequence: TGCGCCAGCAGTGAGCGGGCTAGCGGGAGAATCTACAATGAGCAGTTCTTC.

The J gene is TRBJ1-3, the V gene TRBV29-1; TRBD1 is a possible D gene (5 bases). The CDR3 runs to 12 residues. With 5 bases removed from V and 0 bases from J, the gap between germline ends came to 5 bases. Looked up from germline, CDR1 is SQVTM and CDR2 is ANQGSEA. CDR3 nucleotide sequence: TGCAGCGTTACAGGCTCTGGAAACACCATATATTTT. It codes for CSVTGSGNTIYF.

The CDR3 DNA sequence: TGCGCCAGCAGCCTCGAACGTAGCGGGCGCGGAAGCTCCTACAATGAGCAGTTCTTC. Translated, it gives CASSLERSGRGSSYNEQFF. The V call is TRBV4-3, the J call TRBJ2-1; 7 bases map to TRBD2. CDR3 size: 19 residues. V dropped 4 bases and J dropped 0; count of bases not matched to a gene: 15. Per germline, CDR1 LGHNA and CDR2 YSLEER.

This chain links TRBV14 with TRBJ1-2; D uncertain. The germline gives CDR1 SGHDN, CDR2 FVKESK. Trimming removed 2 bases at V and 5 bases at J, with 9 bases between. This CDR3 is 13 amino acids long. The CDR3 DNA follows: TGTGCCAGCAGCCAAAACGAGGGATATGGCTACACCTTC. Translating it yields CASSQNEGYGYTF.

The rearrangement links TRBV7-2 to TRBJ2-5, with D maybe TRBD2 (5 bases). The V gene's germline CDR1 is SGHTA and CDR2 FQGNSA. CDR3 length equals 14 residues. With 2 bases removed from V and 1 base from J, the gap between germline ends came to 8 bases. CDR3 region: CASSLYRGQETQYF. The CDR3 DNA is TGTGCCAGCAGCTTATACCGGGGCCAAGAGACCCAGTACTTC.

The chain is built from TRBV19 and TRBJ1-5, with D tentatively TRBD1 (5 bases). V shed 7 bases and J shed 2 bases, with 12 bases lying between them. Germline V gene sequence: CDR1 LNHDA, CDR2 SQIVND (reference sequence). There are 14 residues in the CDR3. The CDR3 loop reads CASNYGGGNQPQHF. Here the CDR3 DNA reads TGTGCCAGTAATTACGGGGGAGGCAATCAGCCCCAGCATTTT.

This clone appeared a single time. The rearrangement joins TRBV9 to TRBJ2-3; D remains ambiguous. This CDR3 contains 12 residues. From germline, CDR1 is SGDLS and CDR2 YYNGEE. Trimming cost V 0 bases and J 5 bases, with 4 bases left between them. Written as DNA, the CDR3 is TGTGCCAGCAGCGTAGTAGGAGATACGCAGTATTTT. It codes for CASSVVGDTQYF.

The V call is TRBV9, the J call TRBJ2-6; no reliable D call. The length of the CDR3 is 13 residues. The V gene's germline CDR1 is SGDLS and CDR2 YYNGEE. Trimming pared 6 bases from V and 0 bases from J, leaving 4 bases between. CDR3 in DNA: TGTGCCAGCAAAACCTCTGGGGCCAACGTCCTGACTTTC. Protein sequence: CASKTSGANVLTF.